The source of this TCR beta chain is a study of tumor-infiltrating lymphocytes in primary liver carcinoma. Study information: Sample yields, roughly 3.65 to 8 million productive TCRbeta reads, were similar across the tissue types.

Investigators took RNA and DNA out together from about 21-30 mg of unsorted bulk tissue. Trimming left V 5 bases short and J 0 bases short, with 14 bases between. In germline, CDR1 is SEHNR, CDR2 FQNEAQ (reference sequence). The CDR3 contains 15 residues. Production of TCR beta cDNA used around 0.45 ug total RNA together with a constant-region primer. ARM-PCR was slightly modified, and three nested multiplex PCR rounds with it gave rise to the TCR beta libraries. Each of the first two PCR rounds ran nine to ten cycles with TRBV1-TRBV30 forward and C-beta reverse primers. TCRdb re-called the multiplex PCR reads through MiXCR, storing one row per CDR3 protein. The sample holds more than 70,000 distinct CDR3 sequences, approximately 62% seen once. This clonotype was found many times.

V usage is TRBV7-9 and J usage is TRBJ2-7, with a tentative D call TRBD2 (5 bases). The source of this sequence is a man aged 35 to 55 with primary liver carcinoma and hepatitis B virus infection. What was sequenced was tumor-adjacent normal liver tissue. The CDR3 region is CASSPRYGSSYEQYF. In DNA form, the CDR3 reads TGTGCCAGCAGCCCGAGGTATGGGAGCTCCTACGAGCAGTACTTC.